These 20 T cell receptor beta chains were sequenced from one sample in a study of blood T cell repertoires in COVID-19. Libraries were prepared by immunoSEQ multiplex PCR; TCRdb keeps only in-frame clonotypes and omits some of them. The sample includes approximately 250,000 clones, 70% to 85% of them seen just once. The sample comprised PBMCs or T cells enriched from blood (not recorded which). The receptors were gathered from a man aged 35 to 55 who had recovered from COVID-19.

V usage is TRBV7-3 and J usage is TRBJ2-1, with a possible D match to TRBD2 (6 bases). Germline V gene lookup returns CDR1 SGHTA and CDR2 FQGTGA. The CDR3 is made up of 16 amino acids. Trimming took off 1 base at V and 3 bases at J, with 13 bases between the two ends. CDR3 DNA sequence: TGTGCCAGCAGCTTAAGTAGGGGACTGGTCTACAATGAGCAGTTCTTC. As protein: CASSLSRGLVYNEQFF.

The CDR3 sequence is CASSSDRVGYNEQFF. CDR3 nucleotides: TGTGCCAGCAGTTCCGACAGGGTGGGATACAATGAGCAGTTCTTC. This chain connects TRBV2 to TRBJ2-1; 7 nucleotides line up with TRBD1. The CDR3 has 15 residues. The V and J ends lost 5 bases and 4 bases, in that order; junction bases with no gene match: 8. CDR1 SNHLY and CDR2 FYNNEI come from the germline V gene. Looking up the rest from reference TRBV2 and TRBJ2-1 gives the full variable domain: EPEVTQTPSHQVTQMGQEVILRCVPISNHLYFYWYRQILGQKVEFLVSFYNNEISEKSEIFDDQFSVERPDGSNFTLKIRSTKLEDSAMYFCASSSDRVGYNEQFFGPGTRLTVL.

Only a few counts were recorded for this clone. The CDR3 protein is CASSAREANSPLHF. The CDR3 region has the DNA TGTGCCAGCTCAGCCAGGGAAGCTAATTCACCCCTCCACTTT. This rearrangement joins TRBV18 to TRBJ1-6; D is perhaps TRBD1 (5 bases). The CDR3 extends over 14 amino acids. Germline CDR1 is KGHSH and CDR2 is LQKENI. V was trimmed by 5 bases and J by 6 bases, leaving 11 bases between them. The complete variable domain, with remaining parts taken from reference TRBV18 and TRBJ1-6, reads NAGVMQNPRHLVRRRGQEARLRCSPMKGHSHVYWYRQLPEEGLKFMVYLQKENIIDESGMPKERFSAEFPKEGPSILRIQQVVRGDSAAYFCASSAREANSPLHFGNGTRLTVT.

V gene TRBV27 combines with J gene TRBJ1-6; D uncertain. The V gene's germline CDR1 is MNHEY and CDR2 SMNVEV (reference sequence). Deletions cut 3 bases from V and 10 bases from J, with 13 bases between. This CDR3 spans 14 amino acids. The CDR3 sequence: CASSFLPSRSPLHF. The CDR3 bases are TGTGCCAGCAGTTTCCTACCCTCAAGATCACCCCTCCACTTT.

The chain carries TRBV5-1 and TRBJ1-3, with no clear D. From germline, CDR1 is SGHRS and CDR2 YFSETQ. Trimming took 4 bases from V and 4 from J, leaving 18 bases between them. The CDR3 has 16 amino acids. The CDR3 loop is CASSQRAVKIGNTIYF. The CDR3 coding sequence is TGCGCCAGCAGCCAACGAGCCGTCAAGATCGGAAACACCATATATTTT.

The chain is built from TRBV6-5 and TRBJ1-1; TRBD1 matches at 8 bases. The germline V gene encodes CDR1 MNHEY and CDR2 SVGAGI. V shed 2 bases and J 8 bases; nucleotides not matched to a gene: 7. The CDR3 extends over 14 amino acids. CDR3 loop: CASSYRGQGNEAFF. The DNA for the CDR3 is TGTGCCAGCAGTTACCGAGGACAGGGTAACGAAGCTTTCTTT.

This chain links TRBV28 with TRBJ1-4; D gene uncertain. V lost 6 bases and J 6 bases, leaving 11 bases between the germline ends. CDR1 MDHEN and CDR2 SYDVKM come from the germline V gene. The CDR3 contains 13 residues. This chain's CDR3 is CASRPTTYEKLFF. The CDR3, as DNA: TGTGCCAGCAGGCCGACTACGTATGAAAAACTGTTTTTT.

The CDR3 DNA is TGTGCCAGTATTAGGACAGGGGATACTGAAGCTTTCTTT. It specifies CASIRTGDTEAFF. The J gene is TRBJ1-1, the V gene TRBV19; 9 bases are a match to TRBD1. Trimming took 7 bases from V and 5 from J; bases not matched to a gene: 5. In germline, CDR1 is LNHDA, CDR2 SQIVND (reference sequence). This CDR3 comprises 13 residues.

The chain has TRBV5-6 and TRBJ1-3, with D possibly TRBD1 on 5 matching bases. CDR1 is SGHDT, CDR2 YYEEEE, per germline. Deletions cut 0 bases from V and 0 bases from J, with 13 bases between. The CDR3 runs to 17 residues. CDR3 region: CASSLVGGTYSGNTIYF. The DNA of the CDR3 is TGTGCCAGCAGCTTGGTGGGAGGGACGTACTCTGGAAACACCATATATTTT.

The genes are TRBV28 and TRBJ1-5; D not resolved. Germline V gene sequence: CDR1 MDHEN, CDR2 SYDVKM. CDR3 length equals 14 residues. The V end lost 4 bases, the J end lost 7 bases, and 14 bases lay between the germline ends. The CDR3 sequence is CASSSGSGIQPQHF. The CDR3 nucleotides are TGTGCCAGCAGTTCGGGGTCGGGGATCCAGCCCCAGCATTTT. Drawing the rest from reference TRBV28 and TRBJ1-5, the complete variable domain is DVKVTQSSRYLVKRTGEKVFLECVQDMDHENMFWYRQDPGLGLRLIYFSYDVKMKEKGDIPEGYSVSREKKERFSLILESASTNQTSMYLCASSSGSGIQPQHFGDGTRLSIL.

This clone has only one observation. The V call is TRBV18, the J call TRBJ1-2; a possible D gene is TRBD1 (5 bases). V was trimmed by 3 bases and J by 9 bases, leaving 17 bases between them. The CDR3 extends over 14 amino acids. Germline V gene data show CDR1 as KGHSH and CDR2 as LQKENI. The CDR3 DNA sequence: TGTGCCAGCTCACCCCCAGGGAATACGGATCGCTACACCTTC. Protein: CASSPPGNTDRYTF. The full variable domain, its missing parts supplied by reference TRBV18 and TRBJ1-2, is NAGVMQNPRHLVRRRGQEARLRCSPMKGHSHVYWYRQLPEEGLKFMVYLQKENIIDESGMPKERFSAEFPKEGPSILRIQQVVRGDSAAYFCASSPPGNTDRYTFGSGTRLTVV.

V usage is TRBV6-5 and J usage is TRBJ2-7, with TRBD2 matching over 7 bases. Trimming took 6 bases from V and 3 from J; bases not matched to a gene: 2. The CDR3 totals 12 residues. CDR1 and CDR2 (germline): MNHEY, SVGAGI. The CDR3 region has the DNA TGTGCCAGCAGCAAGCGGGGCTACGAGCAGTACTTC. It translates to CASSKRGYEQYF.

This clone was seen once. The CDR3 nucleotides are TGTGCCAGCCTTTGGACAGGCCCGCTTGGCGGCTACACCTTC. It specifies CASLWTGPLGGYTF. The genes are TRBV27 and TRBJ1-2, with 7 bases matching TRBD1. In germline, CDR1 is MNHEY, CDR2 SMNVEV (reference sequence). The CDR3 extends over 14 amino acids. V lost 8 bases, J lost 8 bases, and 14 bases stayed unmatched.

J is TRBJ2-3 and V is TRBV27, with D tentatively TRBD2 (6 bases). The CDR3 runs 15 residues. Trimming pared 2 bases from V and 1 base from J, leaving 10 bases between. CDR1 and CDR2 (germline): MNHEY, SMNVEV (reference sequence). CDR3 region: CASSLVGGGTDTQYF. As DNA, the CDR3 is TGTGCCAGCAGTTTAGTGGGGGGAGGCACAGATACGCAGTATTTT.

The rearrangement joins TRBV4-2 to TRBJ2-3; 7 bases agree with TRBD1. V trimming: 1 base; J trimming: 2 bases; junction bases outside the gene matches: 3. The CDR3 totals 15 residues. Germline V lookup: CDR1 LGHNA, CDR2 YNFKEQ. The CDR3 coding sequence is TGTGCCAGCAGCCAAGGTGACAGGGACACAGATACGCAGTATTTT. Translation gives CASSQGDRDTDTQYF.

The chain joins TRBV27 to TRBJ1-6; D might be TRBD1 (5 bases). The length of the CDR3 is 16 residues. Trimming removed 6 bases at V and 4 bases at J, with 16 bases between. Germline assignment: CDR1 MNHEY and CDR2 SMNVEV (reference sequence). The CDR3 reads CASRSFDRLYNSPLHF. As DNA, the CDR3 is TGTGCCAGCAGATCGTTTGACAGATTATATAATTCACCCCTCCACTTT.

The genes are TRBV15 and TRBJ2-3; 8 bases are shared with TRBD2. The CDR3 runs 16 residues. V was pared by 4 bases and J by 1 base, with 7 bases of the junction left unmatched. The germline V gene encodes CDR1 LNHNV and CDR2 YYDKDF (reference sequence). CDR3 in amino acids: CATSTLAAVRTDTQYF. CDR3 in DNA: TGTGCCACCAGCACACTAGCGGCAGTCCGCACAGATACGCAGTATTTT.

V is TRBV9 and J is TRBJ2-6; TRBD1 is a possible D gene (8 bases). The germline V and J ends were trimmed by 3 bases and 3 bases, with 22 bases remaining between them. The germline CDR1 and CDR2 sequences are SGDLS and YYNGEE. CDR3 length equals 19 residues. CDR3 loop: CASSAAGDRWAGGANVLTF. CDR3 coding DNA: TGTGCCAGCAGCGCGGCGGGGGACAGGTGGGCGGGTGGGGCCAACGTCCTGACTTTC.

The chain employs TRBV5-4 and TRBJ1-2, with D unresolved. Trimming left V 0 bases short and J 7 bases short, with 16 bases between. Per the germline V gene, CDR1 is SGHNT and CDR2 is YYREEE (reference sequence). The CDR3 sequence is 15 residues long. The CDR3 spells CASSLASAGARGYTF. The CDR3 DNA follows: TGTGCCAGCAGCTTGGCCTCGGCAGGCGCCCGTGGCTACACCTTC.

Comments on this clone: This specimen includes other DNA sequences encoding the same CDR3. This chain links TRBV28 with TRBJ2-7; tentatively, D is TRBD1 (6 bases). Per the germline V gene, CDR1 is MDHEN and CDR2 is SYDVKM. This CDR3 has 14 amino acids. Trimming removed 2 bases at V and 3 bases at J, with 11 bases between. CDR3 region: CASSLGQGNYEQYF. CDR3 sequence (DNA): TGTGCCAGCAGTTTAGGGCAGGGGAACTACGAGCAGTACTTC.